This T cell receptor beta chain was observed in a study of control samples from healthy donors and cancer patients. The protocol was immunoSEQ multiplex PCR, while the TCRdb copy is restricted to in-frame clones and leaves out a portion. The table lists approximately 100,000 clones, about 89% of them singletons, with under 25% in the top ten. V dropped 5 bases and J dropped 5; count of bases not matched to a gene: 7. The CDR3 is 14 residues long. Germline V gene data show CDR1 as SGHRS and CDR2 as YFSETQ. The origin of this receptor is a man under 40 in good health. The J gene is TRBJ2-5, the V gene TRBV5-1; 9 bases align to TRBD1. Source material: blood. The CDR3 protein is CASSRTGALETQYF. CDR3 in DNA: TGCGCCAGCAGTAGGACAGGGGCACTCGAGACCCAGTACTTC. The full variable domain, its missing parts supplied by reference TRBV5-1 and TRBJ2-5, is KAGVTQTPRYLIKTRGQQVTLSCSPISGHRSVSWYQQTPGQGLQFLFEYFSETQRNKGNFPGRFSGRQFSNSRSEMNVSTLELGDSALYLCASSRTGALETQYFGPGTRLLVL.